A single sample gave rise to the 32 T cell receptor beta chains below, sequenced in a study of CDR3 diversity in severe acne. Via MiXCR, TCRdb re-called the PCR reads, giving one row per CDR3 protein. The sample contains roughly 100,000 distinct CDR3 sequences, roughly half of which appear only once. Sample: blood. Receptor source: a male donor with acne.

V gene TRBV10-3 combines with J gene TRBJ1-1; 7 bases line up with TRBD1. With V trimmed by 10 bases and J by 5 bases, 10 bases remained unmatched. The CDR3 loop spans 13 amino acids. CDR1 is ENHRY, CDR2 SYGVKD, per germline. DNA for the CDR3: TGTGCCAGCACACAGGGGATTTCTACTGAAGCTTTCTTT. Translated, it gives CASTQGISTEAFF.

This clonotype was found a few times. At one end the junction does not follow the germline gene, possibly because of a read error. The rearrangement links TRBV10-3 to TRBJ1-1; D not resolved. The CDR3 length is 15 residues. CDR1 ENHRY and CDR2 SYGVKD come from the germline V gene. The CDR3, as DNA: TGTGCCAGCAGTTTTCGGCGGGGATCGAACACTGAAGCTTTCTTT. This sequence encodes CASSFRRGSNTEAFF.

Of note for this clonotype: The limits of the CDR3 on the DNA are not certain, so only TCRdb's listed CDR3 is given. The chain employs TRBV19 and TRBJ1-2. The CDR3 length equals 14 residues, ends included. Germline CDR1 and CDR2: LNHDA and SQIVND (reference sequence). CDR3 loop: CASGINSGNYGCTF.

The chain combines TRBV20-1 with TRBJ2-7, with a possible D match to TRBD2 (10 bases). CDR3 size: 16 residues. Per germline, CDR1 DFQATT and CDR2 SNEGSKA (reference sequence). The germline V and J ends were trimmed by 0 bases and 6 bases, with 21 bases remaining between them. CDR3 bases: TGCAGTGCTAGAGATGTAACTAGCGGGACAGGGAGCGAGCAGTACTTC. Encoded protein: CSARDVTSGTGSEQYF.

This chain connects TRBV25-1 to TRBJ2-5, with 14 bases lining up with TRBD2. Looked up from germline, CDR1 is MGHDK and CDR2 is SYGVNS. The CDR3 is 18 amino acids. After removal of 5 bases from V and 5 bases from J, the junction contained 13 bases not matched to a gene. The CDR3, as DNA: TGTGCCAGCAGTTCCCCGACTAGCGGGAGGGTCAAGGGGGAGACCCAGTACTTC. Its protein product is CASSSPTSGRVKGETQYF.

This clonotype has a single count. The chain carries TRBV11-2 and TRBJ1-1, with 7 bases that match TRBD1. The germline gives CDR1 SGHAT, CDR2 FQNNGV. V dropped 5 bases and J dropped 11; count of bases not matched to a gene: 14. This CDR3 has 14 amino acids. For the CDR3, the DNA is TGTGCCAGCAGCCCAAGGGACAGTAGTGTAACGGCTTTCTTT. It is translated as CASSPRDSSVTAFF.

CDR3 DNA: TGTGCCAGCAGTGAGGGGATCTGGGGGGTACGCTCACCCCTCCACTTT. It encodes CASSEGIWGVRSPLHF. This chain connects TRBV25-1 to TRBJ1-6; tentatively, D is TRBD1 (5 bases). This CDR3 region has 16 residues. V lost 3 bases and J lost 10, with 19 bases in between. Germline CDR1 MGHDK, CDR2 SYGVNS.

This clonotype came up many times. This rearrangement joins TRBV3-1 to TRBJ1-5, with unresolved D. Deletions cut 1 base from V and 6 bases from J, with 10 bases between. CDR1 LGHDT and CDR2 YNNKEL come from the germline V gene (reference sequence). The CDR3 has 14 residues. The CDR3 spells CASSQGSLGQPQHF. The CDR3 DNA follows: TGTGCCAGCAGCCAAGGAAGCCTCGGTCAGCCCCAGCATTTT.

The V gene is TRBV28, the J gene TRBJ1-6, with D perhaps matching TRBD1 (5 bases). V lost 5 bases and J lost 10, with 12 bases in between. Germline V lookup: CDR1 MDHEN, CDR2 SYDVKM. The CDR3 spans 13 residues. CDR3 loop: CASSPGTGSPLHF. In DNA form, the CDR3 reads TGTGCCAGCAGTCCCGGGACGGGATCACCCCTCCACTTT.

J is TRBJ2-7 and V is TRBV4-1, with D possibly being TRBD1 (6 bases). V lost 4 bases and J 3 bases, leaving 19 bases between the germline ends. The CDR3 covers 16 residues. CDR1 is MGHRA and CDR2 is YSYEKL in the germline V gene. The CDR3 protein is CASSPVGRGQFYEQYF. The CDR3 DNA sequence: TGCGCCAGCAGCCCAGTGGGCCGCGGACAGTTCTACGAGCAGTACTTC.

The CDR3 DNA sequence: TGTGCCAGCAGCCCGCCCCGCATCGGGGTTACTGGGGCCAACGTCCTGACTTTC. Translated, it gives CASSPPRIGVTGANVLTF. The chain recombines TRBV7-9 with TRBJ2-6, with a possible D match to TRBD2 (5 bases). Germline lookup yields CDR1 SEHNR and CDR2 FQNEAQ (reference sequence). This CDR3 contains 18 residues. Trimming stripped 5 bases from V and 2 bases from J, with 19 bases between.

The chain is built from TRBV11-3 and TRBJ2-7; 9 nucleotides agree with TRBD1. The CDR3 length is 17 residues. The V segment lost 1 base and the J segment 2 bases; nucleotides outside the gene matches: 9. Looked up from germline, CDR1 is SGHNT and CDR2 is YENEEA. The CDR3 loop is CASSLGVRGTGPYEQYF. The CDR3 nucleotides read TGTGCCAGCAGCTTAGGGGTCCGAGGGACAGGGCCCTACGAGCAGTACTTC.

This clonotype was seen at least ten times. The V call is TRBV4-1, the J call TRBJ2-3; D not resolved. CDR3 length equals 13 residues. Looked up from germline, CDR1 is MGHRA and CDR2 is YSYEKL. V was shortened by 0 bases and J by 6 bases, with 7 bases between the two germline ends. This CDR3 is CASSQDSVDTQYF. For the CDR3, the DNA is TGCGCCAGCAGCCAAGATTCGGTTGATACGCAGTATTTT.

This clonotype was seen a handful of times. This rearrangement joins TRBV7-2 to TRBJ2-1; 13 bases are a match to TRBD2. The CDR3 has 14 amino acids. The V and J ends lost 4 bases and 10 bases, in that order; junction bases with no gene match: 4. Germline CDR1 is SGHTA and CDR2 is FQGNSA. CDR3 sequence: CASSSGTSGKEQFF. DNA of the CDR3: TGTGCCAGCAGCTCAGGGACTAGCGGGAAGGAGCAGTTCTTC.

This clonotype was seen many times. This rearrangement joins TRBV29-1 to TRBJ2-2; 8 positions match TRBD1. Losses at the gene ends were 6 bases for V and 4 bases for J; bases not matched to a gene: 7. Looked up from germline, CDR1 is SQVTM and CDR2 is ANQGSEA. The CDR3 length is 14 residues. Here the CDR3 reads CSVTGGSSTGELFF. The DNA for the CDR3 is TGCAGCGTCACAGGGGGATCGAGCACCGGGGAGCTGTTTTTT.

Comment on this clonotype: Its ends do not fully match the called genes, so a read error is possible. The chain links TRBV20-1 to TRBJ2-7; D is undetermined. The CDR3 is 14 amino acids. The V gene's germline CDR1 is DFQATT and CDR2 SNEGSKA (reference sequence). This chain's CDR3 is CSARVGQLGYEQCF. The DNA of the CDR3 is TGCAGTGCTAGGGTCGGTCAGCTGGGCTACGAGCAGTGCTTC.

This chain links TRBV2 with TRBJ2-7; 14 bases line up with TRBD2. The CDR3 extends over 15 amino acids. J was trimmed by 7 bases and V by 4 bases; bases with no gene match: 6. From germline, CDR1 is SNHLY and CDR2 FYNNEI. As DNA, the CDR3 is TGTGCCAGCAGTGGACTAGCGGGAGGGGGGGGGGAGCAGTACTTC. The encoded protein is CASSGLAGGGGEQYF.

J is TRBJ2-7 and V is TRBV15; D uncertain. Germline lookup yields CDR1 LNHNV and CDR2 YYDKDF (reference sequence). V dropped 8 bases and J dropped 0 bases, with 5 bases sitting between them. The CDR3 loop spans 11 amino acids. CDR3 sequence: CATATSYEQYF. In nucleotides, the CDR3 is TGTGCCACCGCGACCTCCTACGAGCAGTACTTC.

This clonotype was counted at least ten times. V is TRBV6-4 and J is TRBJ2-1; 8 bases fit TRBD2. The V gene end was trimmed by 3 bases and the J gene end by 5 bases; junction bases not matched to a gene: 0. Looked up from germline, CDR1 is MRHNA and CDR2 is SNTAGT. This CDR3 is built from 13 residues. The CDR3 sequence is CASSETSDNEQFF. The CDR3 coding sequence is TGTGCCAGCAGTGAGACTAGCGACAATGAGCAGTTCTTC.

The chain has TRBV29-1 and TRBJ2-5, with D hard to call. V lost 3 bases and J lost 2, with 13 bases in between. This CDR3 region has 14 residues. Germline-derived CDR1 and CDR2 are SQVTM and ANQGSEA. CDR3 sequence (DNA): TGCAGCGTTGAGATCCGTCTGGGGCAAGAGACCCAGTACTTC. Translation gives CSVEIRLGQETQYF.

The chain recombines TRBV7-3 with TRBJ2-1; 9 bases are a match to TRBD1. The V segment lost 1 base and the J segment 3 bases; nucleotides outside the gene matches: 13. The CDR3 consists of 19 residues. Germline assignment: CDR1 SGHTA and CDR2 FQGTGA. CDR3 nucleotide sequence: TGTGCCAGCAGCTTAATAGCCGGACTCCGGGACAGGGACTACAATGAGCAGTTCTTC. Its translation is CASSLIAGLRDRDYNEQFF.

The chain joins TRBV6-5 to TRBJ2-2, with 8 bases identical to TRBD2. The germline V gene encodes CDR1 MNHEY and CDR2 SVGAGI. This CDR3 is built from 17 residues. Losses at the gene ends were 6 bases for V and 0 bases for J; bases not matched to a gene: 9. The CDR3 region is CASRPTLAVPNTGELFF. CDR3 DNA: TGTGCCAGCAGACCAACACTAGCGGTCCCGAACACCGGGGAGCTGTTTTTT.

Notes on this clonotype: A much larger clone is a single base away; this may be a read error. The chain has TRBV7-2 and TRBJ2-3; TRBD2 agrees at 10 bases. Germline values: CDR1 SGHTA, CDR2 FQGNSA. J was trimmed by 0 bases and V by 5 bases; bases with no gene match: 2. The CDR3 has 15 residues. The CDR3 nucleotides are TGTGCCAGCAGCCCGACTAGCGGGAGCACAGATACGCAGTATTTT. It specifies CASSPTSGSTDTQYF.

This clonotype came up once. The chain couples TRBV2 to TRBJ2-3, with 11 bases aligning to TRBD2. The CDR3 consists of 16 residues. The V segment lost 6 bases and the J segment 1 base; nucleotides outside the gene matches: 6. Germline V gene sequence: CDR1 SNHLY, CDR2 FYNNEI. The CDR3 region is CASSWSSGGGTDTQYF. The CDR3 region has the DNA TGTGCCAGCAGCTGGAGTAGCGGGGGGGGCACAGATACGCAGTATTTT.

This clonotype was picked up many times. CDR3 residues: CASYLGAGELFF. The CDR3, as DNA: TGTGCCAGCTACCTCGGGGCCGGGGAGCTGTTTTTT. V gene TRBV12-3 or TRBV12-4 combines with J gene TRBJ2-2; TRBD2 might be the D (5 bases). Trimming took 8 bases from V and 6 from J, leaving 10 bases between them. This CDR3 is 12 amino acids long.

This sequence joins TRBV28 and TRBJ2-2, with a possible D match to TRBD2 (6 bases). The V gene lost 11 bases and the J gene lost 5 bases, with 15 bases spanning the gap. Per the germline V gene, CDR1 is MDHEN and CDR2 is SYDVKM. CDR3 length equals 13 residues. The CDR3 DNA sequence: TGTGCCCTGCGTGGGGCGGGGACCGGGGAGCTGTTTTTT. It is translated as CALRGAGTGELFF. Looking up the rest from reference TRBV28 and TRBJ2-2 gives the full variable domain: DVKVTQSSRYLVKRTGEKVFLECVQDMDHENMFWYRQDPGLGLRLIYFSYDVKMKEKGDIPEGYSVSREKKERFSLILESASTNQTSMYLCALRGAGTGELFFGEGSRLTVL.

A remark on this clonotype: Lacking the conserved final phenylalanine or tryptophan, this CDR3 likely reflects a read error. The DNA is omitted, as the CDR3 cannot be located on it reliably, and the CDR3 follows TCRdb's listing. This chain joins TRBV29-1 and TRBJ2-7. The germline gives CDR1 SQVTM, CDR2 ANQGSEA. The CDR3 totals 15 residues, both ends included. Here the CDR3 reads CSPPIQHQELLRAVR.

V gene TRBV9 combines with J gene TRBJ1-2; 8 bases line up with TRBD1. CDR1 is SGDLS and CDR2 is YYNGEE in the germline V gene. The V gene end was trimmed by 3 bases and the J gene end by 3 bases; junction bases not matched to a gene: 7. The CDR3 is 15 residues long. The CDR3 DNA sequence: TGTGCCAGCAGCGGAGTAACGGGACAGGACTATGGCTACACCTTC. Protein sequence: CASSGVTGQDYGYTF. The full variable domain, rest sourced from reference TRBV9 and TRBJ1-2, is DSGVTQTPKHLITATGQRVTLRCSPRSGDLSVYWYQQSLDQGLQFLIQYYNGEERAKGNILERFSAQQFPDLHSELNLSSLELGDSALYFCASSGVTGQDYGYTFGSGTRLTVV.

This clonotype appeared many times. The rearrangement uses TRBV2 and TRBJ2-7; 11 bases fit TRBD2. The CDR3 runs 14 residues. CDR1 SNHLY and CDR2 FYNNEI come from the germline V gene. Trimming took 5 bases from V and 7 from J; bases not matched to a gene: 7. The CDR3 protein is CASSSSGGAWEQYF. DNA of the CDR3: TGTGCCAGCAGTAGTAGCGGGGGGGCGTGGGAGCAGTACTTC.

This clonotype has only a few counts. V gene TRBV15 combines with J gene TRBJ1-1; 7 bases are a match to TRBD1. Per germline, CDR1 LNHNV and CDR2 YYDKDF (reference sequence). The V segment lost 2 bases and the J segment 2 bases; nucleotides outside the gene matches: 5. The CDR3 is 15 amino acids. CDR3 residues: CATSRPNRGNTEAFF. DNA of the CDR3: TGTGCCACCAGCAGACCAAACAGGGGAAACACTGAAGCTTTCTTT.

This clonotype was seen a handful of times. CDR3: CASSEGAGDETQYF. CDR3 DNA sequence: TGTGCCAGCAGTGAAGGGGCGGGAGACGAGACCCAGTACTTC. V is TRBV2 and J is TRBJ2-5; 7 bases agree with TRBD2. Trimming took 1 base from V and 5 from J; bases not matched to a gene: 4. This CDR3 comprises 14 residues. CDR1 is SNHLY and CDR2 is FYNNEI in the germline V gene.

The chain joins TRBV9 to TRBJ2-5, with TRBD2 identical over 9 bases. Germline V gene sequence: CDR1 SGDLS, CDR2 YYNGEE. CDR3 length equals 15 residues. Trimming removed 0 bases from V and 5 bases from J; junction bases left unmatched: 5. CDR3: CASSVEAGGRETQYF. In DNA form, the CDR3 reads TGTGCCAGCAGCGTAGAAGCGGGAGGTAGGGAGACCCAGTACTTC.